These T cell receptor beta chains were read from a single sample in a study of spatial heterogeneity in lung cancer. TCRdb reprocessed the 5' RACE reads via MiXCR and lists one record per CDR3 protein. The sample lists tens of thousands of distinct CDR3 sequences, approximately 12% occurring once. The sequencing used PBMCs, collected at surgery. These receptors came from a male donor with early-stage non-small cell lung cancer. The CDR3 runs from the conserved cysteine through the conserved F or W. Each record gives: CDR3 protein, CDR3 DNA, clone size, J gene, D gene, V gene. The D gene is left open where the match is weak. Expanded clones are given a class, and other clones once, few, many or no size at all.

CSVDHQGWTEAFF | TGCAGCGTTGATCACCAGGGGTGGACTGAAGCTTTCTTT | . | TRBJ1-1 | . | TRBV29-1
CASSYREYGEKLFF | TGTGCCAGCAGTTACCGGGAGTACGGTGAAAAACTGTTTTTT | many | TRBJ1-4 | . | TRBV6-5
CASSLGDWYNEQFF | TGTGCCAGCAGCTTAGGGGACTGGTACAATGAGCAGTTCTTC | . | TRBJ2-1 | . | TRBV7-6
CASSLPLARTDTQYF | TGCGCCAGCAGCTTGCCACTAGCTCGCACAGATACGCAGTATTTT | few | TRBJ2-3 | . | TRBV5-1
CASGLGANYEQYF | TGTGCCAGCGGTCTAGGGGCTAACTACGAGCAGTACTTC | . | TRBJ2-7 | . | TRBV12-3/TRBV12-4
CANSQPSGAGWGTQYF | TGTGCCAACAGCCAACCGTCGGGCGCCGGTTGGGGTACGCAGTATTTT | . | TRBJ2-3 | . | TRBV3-1
CASSDLVSEAFF | TGTGCCAGCAGTGACTTAGTATCTGAAGCTTTCTTT | . | TRBJ1-1 | . | TRBV25-1
CASSPGLHTIQETQYF | TGCGCCAGCAGCCCGGGACTCCATACTATTCAAGAGACCCAGTACTTC | many | TRBJ2-5 | . | TRBV5-1
CASSPGTYTDTQYF | TGTGCCAGCAGCCCCGGGACCTACACAGATACGCAGTATTTT | few | TRBJ2-3 | . | TRBV7-7
CSAETGSNEKLFF | TGCAGCGCTGAGACGGGTAGCAATGAAAAACTGTTTTTT | few | TRBJ1-4 | . | TRBV29-1
CASSPSLAANTEAFF | TGTGCCAGCAGCCCCTCCTTGGCGGCAAACACTGAAGCTTTCTTT | . | TRBJ1-1 | . | TRBV7-9
CASSFGTGYTEAFF | TGTGCCAGCAGCTTTGGGACAGGGTACACTGAAGCTTTCTTT | few | TRBJ1-1 | TRBD1 | TRBV7-9
CASSLTSGRATDTQYF | TGTGCCAGCAGCTTGACTAGCGGGAGGGCCACAGATACGCAGTATTTT | few | TRBJ2-3 | TRBD2 | TRBV7-8
CSAGQGTGNTGELFF | TGCAGTGCTGGACAGGGGACTGGCAACACCGGGGAGCTGTTTTTT | . | TRBJ2-2 | TRBD1 | TRBV20-1
CASSPGQGRTGNTIYF | TGTGCCAGCAGTCCCGGACAGGGTAGGACTGGAAACACCATATATTTT | many | TRBJ1-3 | TRBD1 | TRBV12-3/TRBV12-4
CASSPRPDSRTEAFF | TGTGCCAGCAGCCCCAGGCCTGACTCTAGGACTGAAGCTTTCTTT | . | TRBJ1-1 | . | TRBV14
CSVEEGGGEKLFF | TGCAGCGTTGAAGAAGGGGGGGGTGAAAAACTGTTTTTT | . | TRBJ1-4 | . | TRBV29-1
CASSTSLDEQFF | TGTGCCAGCAGCACTAGTCTCGATGAGCAGTTCTTC | . | TRBJ2-1 | . | TRBV7-9
CASSLETASTLHF | TGTGCCAGCAGCTTAGAGACAGCGTCGACCCTCCACTTT | . | TRBJ1-6 | . | TRBV7-9
CASSLELTGGTEAFF | TGTGCCAGCAGCTTGGAGCTGACAGGGGGCACTGAAGCTTTCTTT | . | TRBJ1-1 | TRBD1 | TRBV5-6
CASSQVLTDTQYF | TGTGCCAGCAGCCAAGTCTTGACAGATACGCAGTATTTT | . | TRBJ2-3 | . | TRBV14
CASTWTGYNQPQHF | TGTGCCAGTACCTGGACAGGGTACAATCAGCCCCAGCATTTT | few | TRBJ1-5 | TRBD1 | TRBV19
CASSIPKGHLDEQFF | TGTGCCAGTAGTATACCCAAGGGGCACCTCGATGAGCAGTTCTTC | . | TRBJ2-1 | . | TRBV19
CSVEDMTGEFF | TGCAGCGTTGAAGATATGACAGGGGAGTTCTTC | few | TRBJ2-1 | TRBD1 | TRBV29-1
CSAIKGLNTGELFF | TGCAGTGCTATTAAGGGACTGAACACCGGGGAGCTGTTTTTT | . | TRBJ2-2 | . | TRBV20-1
CSVNTGRPTDYNEQFF | TGCAGCGTTAATACAGGCCGCCCGACAGACTACAATGAGCAGTTCTTC | few | TRBJ2-1 | . | TRBV29-1
CASSGQGAVDEQYF | TGCGCCAGCAGCGGACAGGGGGCGGTTGACGAGCAGTACTTC | few | TRBJ2-7 | TRBD1 | TRBV5-1
CASSVTSGGSRDTQYF | TGTGCCAGCAGCGTTACGTCAGGGGGCTCGAGAGATACGCAGTATTTT | few | TRBJ2-3 | TRBD1 | TRBV9
CATSDRTSSTDTQYF | TGTGCCACCAGTGATAGGACCTCCAGCACAGATACGCAGTATTTT | . | TRBJ2-3 | . | TRBV24-1
CSVEATALGTYGYTF | TGCAGCGTTGAAGCGACAGCCTTGGGAACCTATGGCTACACCTTC | many | TRBJ1-2 | . | TRBV29-1
CASSPPSGASFNEQFF | TGTGCCAGCTCACCACCCAGCGGGGCCTCCTTCAATGAGCAGTTCTTC | few | TRBJ2-1 | TRBD2 | TRBV18
CAWSRQGGWQFF | TGTGCCTGGAGCCGACAGGGGGGCTGGCAGTTCTTC | . | TRBJ2-1 | TRBD1 | TRBV30
CASSLARAVPYGYTF | TGTGCCAGCAGCTTAGCGAGGGCAGTACCCTATGGCTACACCTTC | few | TRBJ1-2 | . | TRBV7-9
CSARSLLAANYGYTF | TGCAGTGCTAGGAGCCTGCTCGCTGCTAACTATGGCTACACCTTC | . | TRBJ1-2 | . | TRBV20-1
CASSVGIGSGGYEQYF | TGTGCCAGCAGCGTGGGCATAGGTAGCGGGGGTTACGAGCAGTACTTC | few | TRBJ2-7 | TRBD2 | TRBV9
CASSLQTGMNTEAFF | TGTGCCAGCAGCTTACAGACAGGAATGAACACTGAAGCTTTCTTT | few | TRBJ1-1 | . | TRBV7-2
CASSAGLAGSETQYF | TGCGCCAGCAGCGCAGGACTAGCGGGGTCAGAGACCCAGTACTTC | many | TRBJ2-5 | TRBD2 | TRBV5-1
CAWSRREEAFF | TGTGCCTGGAGCCGCAGGGAGGAAGCTTTCTTT | few | TRBJ1-1 | . | TRBV30
CASSPRLDGTQYF | TGTGCCAGCAGCCCCCGACTAGACGGTACGCAGTATTTT | many | TRBJ2-3 | . | TRBV7-2
CAIGETGELFF | TGTGCCATAGGGGAAACCGGGGAGCTGTTTTTT | few | TRBJ2-2 | . | TRBV10-3
CSARDRARGDEAFF | TGCAGTGCTAGAGATCGGGCCAGGGGTGATGAAGCTTTCTTT | many | TRBJ1-1 | . | TRBV20-1
CSARDRGRAIYNEQFF | TGCAGTGCTAGAGATAGAGGGAGGGCGATCTACAATGAGCAGTTCTTC | few | TRBJ2-1 | TRBD2 | TRBV20-1
CSVEEGQSLHF | TGCAGCGTTGAAGAGGGACAGAGCCTCCACTTT | . | TRBJ1-6 | TRBD1 | TRBV29-1
CASSLYIAGQETQYF | TGTGCCAGCAGCTTGTATATAGCGGGGCAAGAGACCCAGTACTTC | many | TRBJ2-5 | TRBD2 | TRBV5-4
CASSQDNRGRIQGRGYTF | TGTGCCAGCAGCCAAGATAACCGGGGACGGATCCAGGGTCGAGGCTACACCTTC | . | TRBJ1-2 | . | TRBV3-1
CSARDGVGDTQYF | TGCAGTGCTAGGGACGGGGTCGGAGATACGCAGTATTTT | . | TRBJ2-3 | . | TRBV20-1
CSVAQGGTGELFF | TGCAGCGTTGCCCAGGGAGGCACCGGGGAGCTGTTTTTT | . | TRBJ2-2 | . | TRBV29-1
CSVERSRVGGENEQFF | TGCAGCGTTGAAAGGTCCAGGGTAGGGGGCGAAAATGAGCAGTTCTTC | . | TRBJ2-1 | TRBD1 | TRBV29-1
CASSLSRVQPQHF | TGCGCCAGCAGTCTCTCCCGGGTCCAGCCCCAGCATTTT | . | TRBJ1-5 | . | TRBV10-2
CASSTGVGSTDTQYF | TGTGCCAGCTCAACAGGAGTCGGTTCCACAGATACGCAGTATTTT | . | TRBJ2-3 | . | TRBV18
CASSLASGGSYEQYF | TGTGCCAGCAGCTTAGCTAGCGGGGGCTCCTACGAGCAGTACTTC | . | TRBJ2-7 | TRBD2 | TRBV12-3/TRBV12-4
CATSDPLSGINNEQFF | TGTGCCACCAGTGATCCCCTTAGCGGAATAAACAATGAGCAGTTCTTC | few | TRBJ2-1 | . | TRBV24-1
CASSQTDRAEQYF | TGTGCCAGCAGTCAAACCGACAGGGCCGAGCAGTACTTC | few | TRBJ2-7 | TRBD1 | TRBV7-9